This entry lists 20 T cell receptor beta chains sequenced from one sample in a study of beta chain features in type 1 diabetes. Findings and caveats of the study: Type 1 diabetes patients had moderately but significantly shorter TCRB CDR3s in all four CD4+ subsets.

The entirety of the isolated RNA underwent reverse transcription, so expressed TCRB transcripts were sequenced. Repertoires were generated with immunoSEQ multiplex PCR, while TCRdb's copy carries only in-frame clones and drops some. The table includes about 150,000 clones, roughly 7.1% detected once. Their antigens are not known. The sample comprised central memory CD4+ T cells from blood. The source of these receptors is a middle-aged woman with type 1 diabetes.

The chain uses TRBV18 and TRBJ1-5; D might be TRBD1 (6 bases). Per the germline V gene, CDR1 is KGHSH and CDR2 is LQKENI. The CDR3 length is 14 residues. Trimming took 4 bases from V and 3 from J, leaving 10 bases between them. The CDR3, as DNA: TGTGCCAGCTCACAGTGGACAGACAATCAGCCCCAGCATTTT. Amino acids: CASSQWTDNQPQHF.

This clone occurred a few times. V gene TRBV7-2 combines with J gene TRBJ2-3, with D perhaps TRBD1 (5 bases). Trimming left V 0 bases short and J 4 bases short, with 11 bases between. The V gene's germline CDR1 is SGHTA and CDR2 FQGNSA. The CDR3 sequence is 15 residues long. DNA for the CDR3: TGTGCCAGCAGCTTAGCGAGGCAGGGCCCAGATACGCAGTATTTT. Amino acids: CASSLARQGPDTQYF.

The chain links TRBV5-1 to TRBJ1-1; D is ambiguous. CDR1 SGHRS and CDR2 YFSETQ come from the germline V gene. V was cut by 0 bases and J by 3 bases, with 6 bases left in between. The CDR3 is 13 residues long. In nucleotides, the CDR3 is TGCGCCAGCAGCTTGGTCTCGGACACTGAAGCTTTCTTT. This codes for CASSLVSDTEAFF.

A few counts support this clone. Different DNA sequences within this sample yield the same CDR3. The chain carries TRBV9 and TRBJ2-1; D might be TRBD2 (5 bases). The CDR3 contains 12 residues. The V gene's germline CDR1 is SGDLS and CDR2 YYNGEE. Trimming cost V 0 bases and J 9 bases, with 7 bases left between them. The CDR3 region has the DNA TGTGCCAGCAGCGTAGATCGGGGTGAGCAGTTCTTC. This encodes CASSVDRGEQFF. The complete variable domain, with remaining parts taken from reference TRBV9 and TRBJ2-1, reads DSGVTQTPKHLITATGQRVTLRCSPRSGDLSVYWYQQSLDQGLQFLIQYYNGEERAKGNILERFSAQQFPDLHSELNLSSLELGDSALYFCASSVDRGEQFFGPGTRLTVL.

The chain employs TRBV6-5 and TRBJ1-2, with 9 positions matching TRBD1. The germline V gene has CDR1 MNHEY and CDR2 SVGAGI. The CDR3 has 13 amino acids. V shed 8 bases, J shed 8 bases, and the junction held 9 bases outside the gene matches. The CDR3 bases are TGTGCCAGCTCGGGACAGGGCACTTTGGGCTACACCTTC. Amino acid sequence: CASSGQGTLGYTF.

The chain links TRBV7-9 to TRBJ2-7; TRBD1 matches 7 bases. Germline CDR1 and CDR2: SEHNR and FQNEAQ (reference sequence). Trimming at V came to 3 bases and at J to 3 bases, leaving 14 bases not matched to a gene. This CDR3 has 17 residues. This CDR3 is CASSLIALEGTDYEQYF. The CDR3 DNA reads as TGTGCCAGCAGCTTGATTGCCCTCGAGGGGACAGACTACGAGCAGTACTTC.

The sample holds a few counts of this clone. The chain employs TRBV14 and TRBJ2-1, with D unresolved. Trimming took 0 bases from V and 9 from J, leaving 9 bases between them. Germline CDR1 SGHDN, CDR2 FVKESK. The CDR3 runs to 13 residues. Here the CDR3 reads CASSQDRYGEQFF. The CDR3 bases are TGTGCCAGCAGCCAAGACCGTTACGGTGAGCAGTTCTTC.

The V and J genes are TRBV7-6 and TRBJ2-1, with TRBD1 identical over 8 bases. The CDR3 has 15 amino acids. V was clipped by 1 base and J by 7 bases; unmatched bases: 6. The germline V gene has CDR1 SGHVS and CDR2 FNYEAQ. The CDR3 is CASSLDGTGWNEQFF. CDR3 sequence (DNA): TGTGCCAGCAGCTTAGATGGGACAGGATGGAATGAGCAGTTCTTC.

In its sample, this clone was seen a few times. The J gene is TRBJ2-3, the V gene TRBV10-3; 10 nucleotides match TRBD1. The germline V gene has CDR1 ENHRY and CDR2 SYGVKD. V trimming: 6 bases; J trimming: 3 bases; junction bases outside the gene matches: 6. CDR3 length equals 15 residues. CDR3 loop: CAIRATGGETDTQYF. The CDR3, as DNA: TGTGCCATCAGGGCGACAGGGGGCGAGACAGATACGCAGTATTTT.

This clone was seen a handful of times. For the CDR3, the DNA is TGTGCCAGCAGCTTGCCGGACAGGGGCATCGAGCAGTACTTC. It translates to CASSLPDRGIEQYF. This chain connects TRBV5-6 to TRBJ2-7, with 9 bases fitting TRBD1. The germline V gene encodes CDR1 SGHDT and CDR2 YYEEEE. CDR3 size: 14 residues. V lost 1 base to trimming and J lost 6 bases; unmatched junction nucleotides: 5. The whole variable domain, remainder taken from reference TRBV5-6 and TRBJ2-7, is DAGVTQSPTHLIKTRGQQVTLRCSPKSGHDTVSWYQQALGQGPQFIFQYYEEEERQRGNFPDRFSGHQFPNYSSELNVNALLLGDSALYLCASSLPDRGIEQYFGPGTRLTVT.

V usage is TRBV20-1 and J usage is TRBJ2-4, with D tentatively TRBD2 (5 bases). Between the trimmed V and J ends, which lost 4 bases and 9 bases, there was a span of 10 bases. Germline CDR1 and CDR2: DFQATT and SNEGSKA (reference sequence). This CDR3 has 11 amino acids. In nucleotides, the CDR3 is TGCAGTGCTACTCCGGGATCCATTCAGTACTTC. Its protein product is CSATPGSIQYF.

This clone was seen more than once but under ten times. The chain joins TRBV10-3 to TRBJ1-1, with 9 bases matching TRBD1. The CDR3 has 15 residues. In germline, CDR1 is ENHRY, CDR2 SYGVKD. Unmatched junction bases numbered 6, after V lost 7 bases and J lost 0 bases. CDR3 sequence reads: CAITTGTGMNTEAFF. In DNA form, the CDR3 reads TGTGCCATCACTACCGGGACAGGGATGAACACTGAAGCTTTCTTT.

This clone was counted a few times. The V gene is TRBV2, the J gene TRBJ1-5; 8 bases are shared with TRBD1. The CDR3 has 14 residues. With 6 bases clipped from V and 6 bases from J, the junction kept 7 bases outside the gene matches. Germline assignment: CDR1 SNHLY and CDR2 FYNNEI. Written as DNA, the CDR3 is TGTGCCAGCAGCGGGACAGGAGGTACTCAGCCCCAGCATTTT. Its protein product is CASSGTGGTQPQHF.

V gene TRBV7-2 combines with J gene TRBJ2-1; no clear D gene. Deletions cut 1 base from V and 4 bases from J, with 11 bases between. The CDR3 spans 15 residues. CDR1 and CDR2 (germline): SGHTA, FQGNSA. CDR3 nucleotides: TGTGCCAGCAGCTTAGAAGGTACGGGTTACAATGAGCAGTTCTTC. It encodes CASSLEGTGYNEQFF.

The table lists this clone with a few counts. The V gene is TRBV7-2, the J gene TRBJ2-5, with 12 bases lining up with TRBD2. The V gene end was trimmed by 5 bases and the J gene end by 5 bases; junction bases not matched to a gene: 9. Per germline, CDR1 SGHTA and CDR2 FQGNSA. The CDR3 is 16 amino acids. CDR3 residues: CASSATSGRWSETQYF. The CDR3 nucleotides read TGTGCCAGCAGCGCAACTAGCGGGAGGTGGTCGGAGACCCAGTACTTC.

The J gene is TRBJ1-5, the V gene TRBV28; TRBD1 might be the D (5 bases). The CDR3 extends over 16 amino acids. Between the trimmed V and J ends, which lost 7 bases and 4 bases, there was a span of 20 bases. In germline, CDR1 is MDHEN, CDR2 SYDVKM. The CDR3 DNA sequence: TGTGCCAGCACACCAGGGAGGAGATTGGGAAATCAGCCCCAGCATTTT. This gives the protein CASTPGRRLGNQPQHF.

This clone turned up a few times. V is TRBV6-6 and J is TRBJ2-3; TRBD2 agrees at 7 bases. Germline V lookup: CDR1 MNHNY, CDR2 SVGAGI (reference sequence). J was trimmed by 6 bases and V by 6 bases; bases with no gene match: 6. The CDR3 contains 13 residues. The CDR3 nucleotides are TGTGCCAGCAGGCGGACTAGTGGGGATACGCAGTATTTT. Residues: CASRRTSGDTQYF.

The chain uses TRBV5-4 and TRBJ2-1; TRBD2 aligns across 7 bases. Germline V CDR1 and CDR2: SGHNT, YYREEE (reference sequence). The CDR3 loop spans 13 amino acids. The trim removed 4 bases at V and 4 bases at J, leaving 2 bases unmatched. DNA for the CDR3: TGTGCCAGCAGCCCGCGGGGGTACAATGAGCAGTTCTTC. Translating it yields CASSPRGYNEQFF.

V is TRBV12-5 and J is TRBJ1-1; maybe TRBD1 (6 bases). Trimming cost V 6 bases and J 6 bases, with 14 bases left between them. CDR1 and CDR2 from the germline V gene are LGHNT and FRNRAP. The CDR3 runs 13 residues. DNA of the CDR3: TGTGCTAGTGGGAGACAGGAGGCGGCTGAAGCTTTCTTT. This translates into CASGRQEAAEAFF.

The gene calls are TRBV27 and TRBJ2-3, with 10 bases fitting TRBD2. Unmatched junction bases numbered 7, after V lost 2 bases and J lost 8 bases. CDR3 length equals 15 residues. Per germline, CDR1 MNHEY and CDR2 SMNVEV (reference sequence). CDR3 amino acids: CASSLMASGGGTQYF. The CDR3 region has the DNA TGTGCCAGCAGTTTAATGGCTAGCGGGGGCGGTACGCAGTATTTT.